These T cell receptor beta chains were read from a single sample in a study of human T cells and chemical hapten exposure. MiXCR was run by TCRdb on the RACE reads, yielding one entry per CDR3 protein. This table has some 83,000 distinct CDR3 sequences, approximately 11% appearing once. This specimen consisted of whole blood, obtained in connection with sensitization to the hapten diphenylcyclopropenone (DPC). The receptors come from a woman aged 45-59 years with alopecia areata. Some clones in this sample may be carry-over from other donors' samples. The CDR3 runs from the conserved cysteine through the conserved F or W. Each record gives: D gene, V gene, J gene, clone size, CDR3 protein, CDR3 DNA. A D gene is named only where the DNA matches it firmly. Clone size, where shown, is once, few, many, or a class for clones that have expanded.

d_gene: .; v_gene: TRBV29-1; j_gene: TRBJ2-1; abundance: few; CDR3aa: CSVDKGSSYNEQFF; CDR3nt: TGCAGCGTTGACAAAGGGAGCTCCTACAATGAGCAGTTCTTC
d_gene: TRBD2; v_gene: TRBV28; j_gene: TRBJ2-1; abundance: .; CDR3aa: CASRDGKASGNREQFF; CDR3nt: TGTGCCAGCAGGGACGGGAAGGCTAGCGGGAATCGTGAGCAGTTCTTC
d_gene: TRBD1; v_gene: TRBV5-1; j_gene: TRBJ2-5; abundance: .; CDR3aa: CASSLAEWDREYF; CDR3nt: TGCGCCAGCAGCTTGGCCGAATGGGACAGGGAGTACTTC
d_gene: TRBD1; v_gene: TRBV5-4; j_gene: TRBJ1-4; abundance: many; CDR3aa: CASSENRGLNEKLFF; CDR3nt: TGTGCCAGCAGCGAGAACAGGGGCTTGAATGAAAAACTGTTTTTT
d_gene: .; v_gene: TRBV2; j_gene: TRBJ2-7; abundance: many; CDR3aa: CASSEGQVKEYF; CDR3nt: TGTGCCAGCAGTGAAGGGCAGGTTAAAGAGTACTTC
d_gene: TRBD2; v_gene: TRBV6-2/TRBV6-3; j_gene: TRBJ2-3; abundance: few; CDR3aa: CASSPLVGGSVTDTQYF; CDR3nt: TGTGCCAGCAGCCCCCTCGTGGGCGGGAGTGTGACAGATACGCAGTATTTT
d_gene: .; v_gene: TRBV5-1; j_gene: TRBJ2-3; abundance: .; CDR3aa: CASSSTQGTTDTQYF; CDR3nt: TGCGCCAGCAGCTCCACTCAGGGGACCACAGATACGCAGTATTTT
d_gene: TRBD1; v_gene: TRBV7-9; j_gene: TRBJ1-1; abundance: many; CDR3aa: CASTLTGGLTEAFF; CDR3nt: TGTGCCAGCACCCTGACAGGGGGCCTAACTGAAGCTTTCTTT
d_gene: .; v_gene: TRBV6-2/TRBV6-3; j_gene: TRBJ2-1; abundance: .; CDR3aa: CASSFQGRSYNEQFF; CDR3nt: TGTGCCAGCAGTTTCCAAGGAAGGTCCTACAATGAGCAGTTCTTC
d_gene: .; v_gene: TRBV12-3/TRBV12-4; j_gene: TRBJ1-6; abundance: .; CDR3aa: CASSPVLLNSPLHF; CDR3nt: TGTGCCAGCAGTCCTGTTTTGTTAAATTCACCCCTCCACTTT
d_gene: TRBD1; v_gene: TRBV4-3; j_gene: TRBJ1-2; abundance: .; CDR3aa: CASSQGTGTTYGYTF; CDR3nt: TGCGCCAGCAGCCAGGGGACAGGGACTACCTATGGCTACACCTTC
d_gene: TRBD1; v_gene: TRBV7-2; j_gene: TRBJ2-7; abundance: .; CDR3aa: CAGSLGQASYEQYF; CDR3nt: TGTGCCGGCAGCTTAGGACAGGCCTCCTACGAGCAGTACTTC
d_gene: .; v_gene: TRBV14; j_gene: TRBJ1-1; abundance: few; CDR3aa: CASSHRQYTEAFF; CDR3nt: TGTGCCAGCAGCCACCGACAGTACACTGAAGCTTTCTTT
d_gene: TRBD1; v_gene: TRBV28; j_gene: TRBJ1-1; abundance: many; CDR3aa: CASTTGGPNTEAFF; CDR3nt: TGTGCCAGCACGACAGGGGGACCGAACACTGAAGCTTTCTTT
d_gene: TRBD1; v_gene: TRBV7-2; j_gene: TRBJ2-1; abundance: many; CDR3aa: CASSPRDSREQFF; CDR3nt: TGTGCCAGCAGCCCCCGGGACAGCCGAGAGCAGTTCTTC
d_gene: TRBD1; v_gene: TRBV12-3/TRBV12-4; j_gene: TRBJ1-1; abundance: .; CDR3aa: CASSSSDRGTEAFF; CDR3nt: TGTGCCAGCAGCTCTTCGGACAGGGGGACCGAAGCTTTCTTT
d_gene: TRBD1; v_gene: TRBV18; j_gene: TRBJ2-2; abundance: .; CDR3aa: CASSRQGAANTGELFF; CDR3nt: TGTGCCAGCTCACGACAGGGGGCAGCCAACACCGGGGAGCTGTTTTTT
d_gene: .; v_gene: TRBV29-1; j_gene: TRBJ1-1; abundance: few; CDR3aa: CSVRGQGLGNTEAFF; CDR3nt: TGCAGCGTCCGGGGCCAGGGTTTAGGGAACACTGAAGCTTTCTTT
d_gene: TRBD2; v_gene: TRBV6-5; j_gene: TRBJ2-1; abundance: .; CDR3aa: CASSLRFYTSGGYNEQFF; CDR3nt: TGTGCCAGCAGTTTGAGGTTCTATACTAGCGGGGGATACAATGAGCAGTTCTTC
d_gene: TRBD1; v_gene: TRBV20-1; j_gene: TRBJ2-7; abundance: .; CDR3aa: CSAPRPGTGFKEQYF; CDR3nt: TGCAGTGCTCCACGCCCGGGGACAGGGTTTAAAGAGCAGTACTTC
d_gene: .; v_gene: TRBV18; j_gene: TRBJ1-2; abundance: many; CDR3aa: CASSPRTDRGDYGYTF; CDR3nt: TGTGCCAGCTCACCCCGAACAGATCGGGGGGACTATGGCTACACCTTC
d_gene: TRBD2; v_gene: TRBV18; j_gene: TRBJ2-3; abundance: few; CDR3aa: CASSPYGTSGTDTQYF; CDR3nt: TGTGCCAGCTCACCATACGGGACTAGCGGCACAGATACGCAGTATTTT
d_gene: .; v_gene: TRBV11-3; j_gene: TRBJ2-2; abundance: few; CDR3aa: CASSLGPKGRDTGELFF; CDR3nt: TGTGCCAGCAGCTTAGGCCCTAAGGGGCGAGACACCGGGGAGCTGTTTTTT
d_gene: .; v_gene: TRBV7-9; j_gene: TRBJ2-3; abundance: few; CDR3aa: CASSLSGRLEGDTQYF; CDR3nt: TGTGCCAGCAGCTTATCGGGGCGACTTGAGGGAGATACGCAGTATTTT
d_gene: .; v_gene: TRBV7-3; j_gene: TRBJ1-1; abundance: many; CDR3aa: CASSLGMGNTEAFF; CDR3nt: TGTGCCAGCAGCTTGGGGATGGGAAACACTGAAGCTTTCTTT
d_gene: .; v_gene: TRBV9; j_gene: TRBJ2-6; abundance: few; CDR3aa: CASSGSGANVLTF; CDR3nt: TGTGCCAGCAGCGGCTCTGGGGCCAACGTCCTGACTTTC
d_gene: .; v_gene: TRBV6-1; j_gene: TRBJ1-6; abundance: many; CDR3aa: CASSAGPGGNSPLHF; CDR3nt: TGTGCCAGCAGTGCCGGGCCCGGAGGGAATTCACCCCTCCACTTT
d_gene: .; v_gene: TRBV9; j_gene: TRBJ1-4; abundance: .; CDR3aa: CASSPIPGALEKLFF; CDR3nt: TGTGCCAGCAGCCCGATTCCAGGGGCGCTGGAAAAACTGTTTTTT
d_gene: .; v_gene: TRBV7-2; j_gene: TRBJ1-2; abundance: .; CDR3aa: CASSRTGTNGYTF; CDR3nt: TGTGCCAGCAGCCGAACAGGGACAAATGGCTACACCTTC
d_gene: .; v_gene: TRBV7-9; j_gene: TRBJ1-4; abundance: .; CDR3aa: CASSLVDGNEKLFF; CDR3nt: TGTGCCAGCAGCTTAGTGGACGGTAATGAAAAACTGTTTTTT
d_gene: .; v_gene: TRBV29-1; j_gene: TRBJ2-3; abundance: many; CDR3aa: CSVSPVALSDTQYF; CDR3nt: TGCAGCGTTTCCCCCGTGGCCCTTTCAGATACGCAGTATTTT
d_gene: .; v_gene: TRBV4-1; j_gene: TRBJ2-1; abundance: many; CDR3aa: CASRYEVGPISSYNEQFF; CDR3nt: TGCGCCAGCAGGTACGAAGTTGGACCCATAAGCTCCTACAATGAGCAGTTCTTC
d_gene: .; v_gene: TRBV9; j_gene: TRBJ2-7; abundance: .; CDR3aa: CASSVSQGAQYEQYF; CDR3nt: TGTGCCAGCAGCGTATCACAGGGCGCCCAATACGAGCAGTACTTC
d_gene: .; v_gene: TRBV27; j_gene: TRBJ2-3; abundance: few; CDR3aa: CASSLIPEGTQYF; CDR3nt: TGTGCCAGCAGTTTAATTCCGGAGGGTACGCAGTATTTT
d_gene: TRBD1; v_gene: TRBV6-2/TRBV6-3; j_gene: TRBJ2-7; abundance: few; CDR3aa: CASSIQGAATYEQYF; CDR3nt: TGTGCCAGCAGCATACAGGGGGCGGCCACCTACGAGCAGTACTTC
d_gene: .; v_gene: TRBV6-6; j_gene: TRBJ1-6; abundance: many; CDR3aa: CASERDGNSPLHF; CDR3nt: TGTGCCAGCGAAAGGGATGGTAATTCACCCCTCCACTTT
d_gene: .; v_gene: TRBV5-6; j_gene: TRBJ2-7; abundance: few; CDR3aa: CASSLGGDPYEQYF; CDR3nt: TGTGCCAGCAGCTTGGGAGGGGACCCCTACGAGCAGTACTTC
d_gene: .; v_gene: TRBV20-1; j_gene: TRBJ2-5; abundance: few; CDR3aa: CSERSGASETQYF; CDR3nt: TGCAGTGAGAGGTCGGGGGCATCGGAGACCCAGTACTTC
d_gene: .; v_gene: TRBV18; j_gene: TRBJ1-5; abundance: many; CDR3aa: CASSPGGVKDQPQHF; CDR3nt: TGTGCCAGCTCACCAGGGGGAGTTAAGGATCAGCCCCAGCATTTT
d_gene: .; v_gene: TRBV20-1; j_gene: TRBJ1-1; abundance: few; CDR3aa: CSARDAKRVLAAFF; CDR3nt: TGCAGTGCTAGAGACGCTAAGAGGGTCCTGGCAGCTTTCTTT
d_gene: TRBD1; v_gene: TRBV28; j_gene: TRBJ1-6; abundance: many; CDR3aa: CASRQPDRGNSPLHF; CDR3nt: TGTGCCAGCAGACAACCGGACAGGGGAAATTCACCCCTCCACTTT
d_gene: .; v_gene: TRBV29-1; j_gene: TRBJ2-2; abundance: many; CDR3aa: CSVRPSAGELFF; CDR3nt: TGCAGCGTTCGACCGAGCGCCGGGGAGCTGTTTTTT
d_gene: .; v_gene: TRBV12-3/TRBV12-4; j_gene: TRBJ1-5; abundance: .; CDR3aa: CASSWITGQPQHF; CDR3nt: TGTGCCAGCAGTTGGATCACAGGTCAGCCCCAGCATTTT
d_gene: TRBD2; v_gene: TRBV28; j_gene: TRBJ2-1; abundance: .; CDR3aa: CASSPSRGLAGILNNEQFF; CDR3nt: TGTGCCAGCAGTCCCAGCCGCGGACTAGCGGGGATATTGAACAATGAGCAGTTCTTC
d_gene: .; v_gene: TRBV7-2; j_gene: TRBJ2-3; abundance: .; CDR3aa: CASSHGGAGPTDTQYF; CDR3nt: TGTGCCAGCAGCCATGGGGGAGCGGGTCCGACAGATACGCAGTATTTT
d_gene: TRBD1; v_gene: TRBV6-2/TRBV6-3; j_gene: TRBJ1-5; abundance: few; CDR3aa: CASSYLAQGVNQPQHF; CDR3nt: TGTGCCAGCAGTTACTTGGCACAGGGGGTGAATCAGCCCCAGCATTTT
d_gene: .; v_gene: TRBV7-2; j_gene: TRBJ1-1; abundance: few; CDR3aa: CASSFSTQNTEAFF; CDR3nt: TGTGCCAGCAGCTTTAGCACCCAGAACACTGAAGCTTTCTTT
d_gene: .; v_gene: TRBV29-1; j_gene: TRBJ1-1; abundance: many; CDR3aa: CSVDGQANTEAFF; CDR3nt: TGCAGCGTTGATGGCCAGGCAAACACTGAAGCTTTCTTT
d_gene: .; v_gene: TRBV29-1; j_gene: TRBJ2-1; abundance: medium-sized; CDR3aa: CSVANNEQFF; CDR3nt: TGCAGCGTAGCTAACAATGAGCAGTTCTTC
d_gene: .; v_gene: TRBV2; j_gene: TRBJ1-3; abundance: many; CDR3aa: CASSFEGYSGNTIYF; CDR3nt: TGTGCCAGCAGTTTTGAGGGGTACTCTGGAAACACCATATATTTT
d_gene: TRBD1; v_gene: TRBV29-1; j_gene: TRBJ2-7; abundance: many; CDR3aa: CSFYTGTGPEGQYF; CDR3nt: TGCAGCTTTTACACCGGGACAGGGCCCGAGGGGCAGTACTTC
d_gene: TRBD2; v_gene: TRBV2; j_gene: TRBJ2-1; abundance: many; CDR3aa: CASRTGWAGVSNEQFF; CDR3nt: TGTGCCAGCAGAACGGGTTGGGCGGGAGTAAGCAATGAGCAGTTCTTC